These 14 T cell receptor beta chains came from one sample sequenced in a study of neurological immune-mediated disorders. TCRdb reanalysed the 5' RACE reads using MiXCR and keeps one entry per CDR3 protein. This table holds approximately 38,000 distinct CDR3 sequences, around a tenth found once. The sample was CD4+ T cells from blood. These receptors originate from a woman in her 30s with HTLV-1-associated myelopathy (HAM/TSP).

This clonotype was detected ten times or more. The CDR3 nucleotides read TGTGCCAGCAGCTCCACGTACGGAACTGAAGCTTTCTTT. It translates to CASSSTYGTEAFF. The chain joins TRBV5-5 to TRBJ1-1; D unclear. There are 13 residues in the CDR3. The V end lost 3 bases, the J end lost 5 bases, and 11 bases lay between the germline ends. The germline V gene has CDR1 SGHKS and CDR2 YYEKEE (reference sequence). The complete variable domain, with remaining parts taken from reference TRBV5-5 and TRBJ1-1, reads DAGVTQSPTHLIKTRGQQVTLRCSPISGHKSVSWYQQVLGQGPQFIFQYYEKEERGRGNFPDRFSARQFPNYSSELNVNALLLGDSALYLCASSSTYGTEAFFGQGTRLTVV.

This clonotype has a count of ten or more. This chain uses TRBV19 with TRBJ1-1; D is ambiguous. Germline V gene data show CDR1 as LNHDA and CDR2 as SQIVND (reference sequence). The CDR3 is made up of 13 amino acids. V was shortened by 5 bases and J by 4 bases, with 11 bases between the two germline ends. CDR3 loop: CASSASPGTEAFF. CDR3 coding DNA: TGTGCCAGTAGTGCATCCCCTGGCACTGAAGCTTTCTTT.

This clonotype was observed at least ten times. This chain joins TRBV5-1 and TRBJ1-3; no reliable D call. Trimming took off 4 bases at V and 1 base at J, with 9 bases between the two ends. In germline, CDR1 is SGHRS, CDR2 YFSETQ. This CDR3 has 14 residues. CDR3 bases: TGCGCCAGCAGCAGTACGGGTTCTGGAAACACCATATATTTT. This encodes CASSSTGSGNTIYF.

This clonotype has ten or more counts. V usage is TRBV20-1 and J usage is TRBJ2-3, with 9 bases identical to TRBD2. CDR1 and CDR2 (germline): DFQATT, SNEGSKA (reference sequence). Trimming removed 3 bases from V and 5 bases from J; junction bases left unmatched: 6. This CDR3 is built from 14 residues. This CDR3 reads CSARLAGPRDTQYF. The CDR3, as DNA: TGCAGTGCTAGGCTAGCGGGGCCCCGAGATACGCAGTATTTT.

This clonotype appeared many times. The V call is TRBV9, the J call TRBJ2-5; no clear D gene. This CDR3 contains 11 residues. V was pared by 3 bases and J by 7 bases, with 7 bases between. The V gene's germline CDR1 is SGDLS and CDR2 YYNGEE. As DNA, the CDR3 is TGTGCCAGCAGCGCAGGAGTGACCCAGTACTTC. Amino acid sequence: CASSAGVTQYF.

In this sample, this clonotype turned up many times. V usage is TRBV10-3 and J usage is TRBJ1-6; no firm D call. CDR1 is ENHRY, CDR2 SYGVKD, per germline. V shed 0 bases and J shed 7 bases, with 13 bases lying between them. The CDR3 extends over 16 amino acids. CDR3 in DNA: TGTGCCATCAGTGAGTCGGTCAGCTATTTCAATTCACCCCTCCACTTT. It is translated as CAISESVSYFNSPLHF.

This clonotype was seen many times. The J gene is TRBJ2-2, the V gene TRBV12-3 or TRBV12-4; D not certain. The length of the CDR3 is 15 residues. Trimming shortened V by 4 bases and J by 0 bases, and 9 bases separated the two germline ends. This CDR3 reads CASSSWGSNTGELFF. The CDR3 DNA sequence: TGTGCCAGCAGTTCTTGGGGTTCGAACACCGGGGAGCTGTTTTTT.

This clonotype came up a few times. The J gene is TRBJ1-2, the V gene TRBV20-1; TRBD1 might be the D (6 bases). Germline-derived CDR1 and CDR2 are DFQATT and SNEGSKA (reference sequence). V lost 5 bases, J lost 8 bases, and 21 bases lay in between. The CDR3 has 14 residues. CDR3 sequence: CSARLVGAGEGYTF. The DNA for the CDR3 is TGCAGTGCTCGGCTGGTGGGGGCAGGGGAGGGCTACACCTTC.

The chain links TRBV3-1 to TRBJ1-2; the D is unclear. The V gene's germline CDR1 is LGHDT and CDR2 YNNKEL (reference sequence). Trimming left V 6 bases short and J 4 bases short, with 21 bases between. The length of the CDR3 is 16 residues. CDR3: CASRQSGRTKGYGYTF. CDR3 DNA sequence: TGTGCCAGCAGACAATCGGGAAGAACAAAAGGCTATGGCTACACCTTC. Combining the CDR3 with reference TRBV3-1 and TRBJ1-2 gives the whole variable domain DTAVSQTPKYLVTQMGNDKSIKCEQNLGHDTMYWYKQDSKKFLKIMFSYNNKELIINETVPNRFSPKSPDKAHLNLHINSLELGDSAVYFCASRQSGRTKGYGYTFGSGTRLTVV.

This clonotype came up many times. This chain uses TRBV7-2 with TRBJ2-6; weak D call: TRBD2 (5 bases). CDR1 is SGHTA, CDR2 FQGNSA, per germline. V gave up 10 bases and J gave up 0 bases, with 10 bases separating them. This CDR3 spans 14 amino acids. The CDR3 loop reads CANQRDSGANVLTF. CDR3 bases: TGTGCCAATCAGAGGGACTCTGGGGCCAACGTCCTGACTTTC.

This clonotype was detected many times. The gene calls are TRBV10-3 and TRBJ2-4, with D possibly matching TRBD2 (6 bases). Trimming cost V 2 bases and J 8 bases, with 13 bases left between them. Germline CDR1 and CDR2: ENHRY and SYGVKD. This CDR3 has 14 residues. CDR3 sequence (DNA): TGTGCCATCAGTGAGGGCCAGGAGGGTCACATTCAGTACTTC. Protein: CAISEGQEGHIQYF.

This clonotype was observed at least ten times. The gene calls are TRBV20-1 and TRBJ2-5; TRBD2 might be the D (6 bases). Germline-derived CDR1 and CDR2 are DFQATT and SNEGSKA (reference sequence). The CDR3 has 13 amino acids. The germline V and J ends were trimmed by 3 bases and 4 bases, with 12 bases remaining between them. CDR3 loop: CSARDRRVETQYF. The DNA of the CDR3 is TGCAGTGCTAGGGACCGGAGGGTAGAGACCCAGTACTTC.

At least ten counts were recorded for this clonotype. CDR3 sequence reads: CAISESTGVRVNGYTF. The CDR3 region has the DNA TGTGCCATCAGTGAGTCGACTGGCGTCAGGGTAAATGGCTACACCTTC. This chain connects TRBV10-3 to TRBJ1-2; weak D call: TRBD1 (5 bases). The germline V gene has CDR1 ENHRY and CDR2 SYGVKD. The CDR3 covers 16 residues. The germline V and J ends were trimmed by 0 bases and 6 bases, with 17 bases remaining between them.

V and J are TRBV4-1 and TRBJ2-1; D remains unclear. This CDR3 has 16 residues. Per germline, CDR1 MGHRA and CDR2 YSYEKL. V was clipped by 1 base and J by 4 bases, with 14 bases between them. Written as DNA, the CDR3 is TGCGCCAGCAGCCAAGGTCCCTTCATGGAGTACAATGAGCAGTTCTTC. Amino acids: CASSQGPFMEYNEQFF.